This T cell receptor beta chain was captured in a study of control samples from healthy donors and cancer patients. On this clone itself: This sample also contains other DNA sequences that code for the same CDR3.

Germline V gives CDR1 SQVTM, CDR2 ANQGSEA. This CDR3 region has 15 residues. J lost 5 bases, V lost 3 bases, and 4 bases had no gene match. Measured with immunoSEQ multiplex PCR; TCRdb has only the in-frame clones, and not every one. The data hold 80,000 to 85,000 clones, with about 88% observed a single time. The sample comprised blood. J is TRBJ2-1 and V is TRBV29-1; 13 nucleotides align to TRBD2. This TCR came from a woman in her 50s in good health. CDR3 DNA: TGCAGCGTTGACCGTACTAGCGGGGGGGACAATGAGCAGTTCTTC. This codes for CSVDRTSGGDNEQFF.